This record covers a single T cell receptor beta chain. This sample was included in a study of blood T cell repertoires in COVID-19. The table came from immunoSEQ multiplex PCR; TCRdb's copy has only in-frame clones and leaves some out. The data contain fewer than 250,000 clones, about 82% of them singletons. The CDR3 contains 15 residues. V lost 7 bases, J lost 0 bases, and 7 bases stayed unmatched. Germline V gives CDR1 SEHNR, CDR2 FQNEAQ (reference sequence). The genes are TRBV7-9 and TRBJ1-1, with 8 bases matching TRBD1. The clonotype originates from a woman in her forties or fifties who had recovered from COVID-19. Source material: PBMCs or T cells enriched from blood (not recorded which). Written as DNA, the CDR3 is TGTGCCAGCAAGACAGGGGTAGGCATGAACACTGAAGCTTTCTTT. Its protein is CASKTGVGMNTEAFF.